This TCR beta chain stems from a study of blood T cell repertoires in COVID-19. Across the study: Donors in the United States, Italy and Spain gave samples during acute or convalescent COVID-19. Nucleic acid was either cDNA or gDNA, and it came from T cells, B-cell-depleted T cells, or PBMCs.

TCRdb's table, derived via immunoSEQ multiplex PCR, lists solely in-frame clones and lacks some. Seen here are around 120,000 clones, roughly four fifths observed once, and the top ten hold 7.5%. This clonotype was obtained from a man between 65 and 85 years old with active or convalescent COVID-19. Sequenced sample: peripheral blood.

The CDR3 coding sequence is TGTGCCAGCAGCTTGATGGCAGAATCCTACGAGCAGTACTTC. It codes for CASSLMAESYEQYF. This chain joins TRBV5-4 and TRBJ2-7; no clear D. Germline V CDR1 and CDR2: SGHNT, YYREEE (reference sequence). V was clipped by 1 base and J by 1 base, with 9 bases between them. This CDR3 is 14 amino acids long.